This T cell receptor (beta chain) was profiled in a study of blood T cells in healthy people across ages. For the second PCR, which ran for 7 to 11 cycles, a sample-barcoded 5' primer and a J-beta primer mix were used. TCRdb reprocessed the 5' RACE reads with MiXCR, giving one entry per CDR3 protein. Here the sample spans about 1.8 million distinct CDR3 sequences, around 48% being singletons. Trimming at V came to 6 bases and at J to 5 bases, leaving 6 bases not matched to a gene. In germline, CDR1 is MNHEY, CDR2 SMNVEV (reference sequence). This CDR3 contains 13 residues. The source is a woman aged 40 to 49 in good health. Sequenced: blood. V and J are TRBV27 and TRBJ1-2; TRBD1 matches 7 bases. CDR3: CASSETGMYGYTF. The CDR3 DNA reads as TGTGCCAGCAGCGAGACAGGGATGTATGGCTACACCTTC.